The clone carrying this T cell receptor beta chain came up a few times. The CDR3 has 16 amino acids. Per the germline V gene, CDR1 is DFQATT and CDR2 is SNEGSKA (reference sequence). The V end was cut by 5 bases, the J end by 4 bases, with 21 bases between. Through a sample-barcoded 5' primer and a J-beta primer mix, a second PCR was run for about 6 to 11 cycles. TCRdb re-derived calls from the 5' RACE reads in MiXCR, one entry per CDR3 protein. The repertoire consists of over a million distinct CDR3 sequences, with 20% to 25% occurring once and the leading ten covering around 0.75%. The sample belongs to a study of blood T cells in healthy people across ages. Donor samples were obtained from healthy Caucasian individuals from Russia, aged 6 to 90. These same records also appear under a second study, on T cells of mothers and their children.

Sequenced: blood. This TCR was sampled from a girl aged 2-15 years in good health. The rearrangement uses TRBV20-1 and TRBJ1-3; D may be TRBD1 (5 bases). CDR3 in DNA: TGCAGTGCTGGGGGAGATGGGGTTCTCTCCGGAAACACCATATATTTT. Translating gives CSAGGDGVLSGNTIYF.